Presented here are 23 T cell receptor beta chains from one specimen sequenced in a study of T cells after yellow fever vaccination (dated by TCRdb to between 2018 and 2021). The sample's treatment or condition, from its label and the paper: live attenuated yellow fever vaccine strain. Library creation used 5' RACE. The instrument given in TCRdb is Illumina HiSeq 2500. The public reads were quality trimmed at Q25 with fastp and then assembled into clones with MiXCR by TCRdb, keeping productive beta chains. Under each unique CDR3 protein, matching rows form one entry showing the most common genes and DNA. In all, the sample holds approximately 510,000 distinct CDR3 sequences, and about a fifth of those were seen once. The ten largest clones represent about 17% of the sample. The sequencing here drew on PBMCs, taken roughly 23 days after the first yellow fever vaccination. Every receptor here comes from a man younger than 35 who received the YFV17D yellow fever vaccine.

This clonotype showed up just a few times. This chain uses TRBV14 with TRBJ2-5; 11 bases match TRBD2. In germline, CDR1 is SGHDN, CDR2 FVKESK. The ends lost 3 bases at V and 2 bases at J; junction bases unmatched: 2. The CDR3 sequence is 15 residues long. The CDR3 here is CASSQLAGGQETQYF. In DNA, the CDR3 is TGTGCCAGCAGCCAGCTAGCGGGGGGTCAAGAGACCCAGTACTTC.

The V gene is TRBV7-8, the J gene TRBJ2-7, with 11 bases identical to TRBD2. V shed 5 bases and J 6 bases; nucleotides not matched to a gene: 18. The CDR3 loop spans 18 amino acids. CDR1 SGHVS and CDR2 FQNEAQ come from the germline V gene. The CDR3 loop is CASSGRVLAGGPDGEQYF. CDR3 nucleotides: TGTGCCAGCAGCGGTAGGGTCCTAGCGGGGGGCCCAGACGGCGAGCAGTACTTC.

This clonotype was picked up many times. This chain uses TRBV27 with TRBJ2-5; the D gene could be TRBD1 or TRBD2 (5 bases each). V gave up 6 bases and J gave up 7 bases, with 15 bases separating them. CDR3 length equals 13 residues. Germline CDR1 reads MNHEY; CDR2 reads SMNVEV (reference sequence). The CDR3 nucleotides are TGTGCCAGCAGGGGGACCGCCGATATGACCCAGTACTTC. This translates into CASRGTADMTQYF.

This clonotype showed up just a few times. V usage is TRBV5-1 and J usage is TRBJ1-1; D uncertain. CDR3 size: 14 residues. Trimming pared 4 bases from V and 6 bases from J, leaving 16 bases between. CDR1 SGHRS and CDR2 YFSETQ come from the germline V gene. CDR3 protein: CASSPWTGFSEAFF. CDR3 bases: TGCGCCAGCAGCCCCTGGACCGGTTTTTCTGAAGCTTTCTTT.

The chain couples TRBV27 to TRBJ2-5; TRBD1 aligns across 11 bases. V lost 7 bases to trimming and J lost 7 bases; unmatched junction nucleotides: 2. Germline values: CDR1 MNHEY, CDR2 SMNVEV (reference sequence). The CDR3 is 12 amino acids. The CDR3 is CASKGTGGTQYF. The CDR3 bases are TGTGCCAGCAAAGGGACAGGGGGGACCCAGTACTTC.

The chain couples TRBV6-2 or TRBV6-3 to TRBJ2-6, with no clear D. CDR3 size: 16 residues. Germline V gene sequence: CDR1 MNHEY, CDR2 SVGEGT. The germline V and J ends were trimmed by 8 bases and 0 bases, with 14 bases remaining between them. CDR3 DNA: TGTGCCAGCGGTAACGGAGCTAACTCTGGGGCCAACGTCCTGACTTTC. Amino acid sequence: CASGNGANSGANVLTF.

In this sample, this clonotype turned up many times. The chain uses TRBV5-1 and TRBJ2-7; maybe TRBD2 (5 bases). The CDR3 contains 22 residues. The germline gives CDR1 SGHRS, CDR2 YFSETQ. V lost 7 bases and J 0 bases, leaving 38 bases between the germline ends. Here the CDR3 DNA reads TGCGCCAGCCATAGGAGAGAGCGGCCCCATCGGTACTCGGAGTGGAGCTCCTACGAGCAGTACGTC. This translates into CASHRRERPHRYSEWSSYEQYV.

This clonotype was seen only a few times. The rearrangement links TRBV5-1 to TRBJ2-5, with 14 bases fitting TRBD2. V lost 1 base to trimming and J lost 7 bases; unmatched junction nucleotides: 6. The CDR3 totals 16 residues. Germline assignment: CDR1 SGHRS and CDR2 YFSETQ. The DNA for the CDR3 is TGCGCCAGCAGCTTGCAGCCGACTAGCGGGGGGGGGACCCAGTACTTC. Amino acid sequence: CASSLQPTSGGGTQYF.

This clonotype has more than one count but fewer than ten. This sequence joins TRBV7-8 and TRBJ2-5; 10 bases match TRBD2. The germline gives CDR1 SGHVS, CDR2 FQNEAQ. The CDR3 spans 17 residues. J was trimmed by 2 bases and V by 6 bases; bases with no gene match: 12. The CDR3 DNA reads TGTGCCAGCAGGGCAACCCTCACTAGCGGGGAACAAGAGACCCAGTACTTC. Protein product: CASRATLTSGEQETQYF.

This clonotype was picked up a small number of times. A junction end diverges from the germline sequence, so it may reflect a read error. The CDR3 coding sequence is TGTGCAAGCAGGGGCCATGAGCAGTTCTTC. This codes for CASRGHEQFF. This chain links TRBV11-2 with TRBJ2-1, with a weak D call TRBD1 (6 bases). Germline CDR1 SGHAT, CDR2 FQNNGV. The CDR3 spans 10 residues.

V and J are TRBV29-1 and TRBJ2-1; 9 nucleotides match TRBD2. With V trimmed by 1 base and J by 1 base, 8 bases remained unmatched. Germline lookup yields CDR1 SQVTM and CDR2 ANQGSEA. This CDR3 spans 17 amino acids. CDR3 sequence: CSVEAGPAGGSYNEQFF. CDR3 nucleotides: TGCAGCGTTGAAGCGGGACCAGCGGGGGGTTCCTACAATGAGCAGTTCTTC.

This chain connects TRBV30 to TRBJ1-1, with D uncertain. This CDR3 has 13 residues. In germline, CDR1 is GTSNPN, CDR2 SVGIG (reference sequence). Trimming took off 3 bases at V and 3 bases at J, with 11 bases between the two ends. DNA of the CDR3: TGTGCCTGGAGCGCCGGGTCCTACACTGAAGCTTTCTTT. This translates into CAWSAGSYTEAFF. Drawing the rest from reference TRBV30 and TRBJ1-1, the complete variable domain is SQTIHQWPATLVQPVGSPLSLECTVEGTSNPNLYWYRQAAGRGLQLLFYSVGIGQISSEVPQNLSASRPQDRQFILSSKKLLLSDSGFYLCAWSAGSYTEAFFGQGTRLTVV.

V gene TRBV12-3 or TRBV12-4 combines with J gene TRBJ1-5; 8 nucleotides line up with TRBD1. This CDR3 region has 14 residues. J was trimmed by 5 bases and V by 3 bases; bases with no gene match: 3. CDR3 sequence (DNA): TGTGCCAGCAGTTTGGGGACAGGACATCAGCCCCAGCATTTT. Its translation: CASSLGTGHQPQHF.

Concerning this clonotype itself: Possible read error: a much larger clone is one base away. This sequence joins TRBV5-1 and TRBJ2-1, with 15 bases fitting TRBD2. Germline V gives CDR1 SGHRS, CDR2 YFSETQ. The CDR3 extends over 14 amino acids. V lost 5 bases, J lost 8 bases, and 2 bases stayed unmatched. CDR3 DNA: TGCGCCAGCAGACGGACTAGCGGGGGGGATGAGCAGTTCTTC. It translates to CASRRTSGGDEQFF.

This clonotype has just a few counts. The chain carries TRBV20-1 and TRBJ2-3, with 8 bases identical to TRBD2. This CDR3 has 14 residues. V was pared by 6 bases and J by 8 bases, with 13 bases of the junction left unmatched. The germline V gene encodes CDR1 DFQATT and CDR2 SNEGSKA (reference sequence). The chain's CDR3 is CSAAGGQGWSTQYF. As DNA, the CDR3 is TGCAGTGCCGCGGGGGGCCAAGGATGGAGTACGCAGTATTTT.

The chain employs TRBV18 and TRBJ2-1; D possibly corresponds to TRBD1 (5 bases). Trimming removed 4 bases at V and 3 bases at J, with 19 bases between. The V gene's germline CDR1 is KGHSH and CDR2 LQKENI. The CDR3 has 17 amino acids. CDR3 residues: CASSLAPAQVIYNEQFF. Written as DNA, the CDR3 is TGTGCCAGCTCACTAGCCCCCGCACAGGTAATCTACAATGAGCAGTTCTTC.

The DNA of the CDR3 is TGTGCCAGCACAGCAACGCAGGGAACTGGGGCCAACGTCCTGACTTTC. As protein: CASTATQGTGANVLTF. The rearrangement joins TRBV7-3 to TRBJ2-6, with a tentative D call TRBD1 (5 bases). The CDR3 contains 16 residues. V gave up 7 bases and J gave up 2 bases, with 15 bases separating them. The V gene's germline CDR1 is SGHTA and CDR2 FQGTGA.

This clonotype was detected many times. CDR3: CASSLSTSYEQYF. CDR3 in DNA: TGTGCCAGCAGCCTGTCGACCTCCTACGAGCAGTACTTC. The rearrangement links TRBV27 to TRBJ2-7; D is ambiguous. The V gene lost 6 bases and the J gene lost 0 bases, with 9 bases spanning the gap. The length of the CDR3 is 13 residues. CDR1 MNHEY and CDR2 SMNVEV come from the germline V gene (reference sequence).

The chain recombines TRBV20-1 with TRBJ2-1, with D possibly called TRBD1 or TRBD2 (7 bases each). The germline gives CDR1 DFQATT, CDR2 SNEGSKA (reference sequence). V lost 1 base and J lost 10, with 20 bases in between. CDR3 length equals 15 residues. CDR3 coding DNA: TGCAGTGCTAGAGGGCTGGCGGGGAGGGGGCGGGAGCAGTTCTTC. This codes for CSARGLAGRGREQFF.

This clonotype was detected a few times. J is TRBJ2-3 and V is TRBV20-1, with 7 positions matching TRBD2. CDR1 and CDR2 from the germline V gene are DFQATT and SNEGSKA (reference sequence). The CDR3 is made up of 15 amino acids. The J segment lost 8 bases and the V segment lost 3 bases, leaving 14 bases of the junction unmatched. The CDR3 spells CSARAGGTTRGTQYF. The CDR3, as DNA: TGCAGTGCTAGGGCCGGGGGGACCACCCGGGGTACGCAGTATTTT.

The chain joins TRBV11-2 to TRBJ2-5, with D possibly matching TRBD1 (6 bases). The ends were cut back, 2 bases at V and 2 bases at J, with 9 bases in the middle. The CDR3 loop spans 14 amino acids. Germline V CDR1 and CDR2: SGHAT, FQNNGV. The CDR3 DNA reads as TGTGCCAGCAGCTTAAGGGGGTGGCAAGAGACCCAGTACTTC. It translates to CASSLRGWQETQYF.

The J gene is TRBJ1-4, the V gene TRBV6-6; no reliable D call. From germline, CDR1 is MNHNY and CDR2 SVGAGI (reference sequence). The V end lost 3 bases, the J end lost 7 bases, and 3 bases lay between the germline ends. The length of the CDR3 is 11 residues. CDR3 in amino acids: CASSYPEKLFF. The CDR3 DNA follows: TGTGCCAGCAGTTATCCTGAAAAACTGTTTTTT.

The chain couples TRBV20-1 to TRBJ1-1; D ambiguous. Germline CDR1 and CDR2: DFQATT and SNEGSKA (reference sequence). The ends were cut back, 4 bases at V and 1 base at J, with 10 bases in the middle. This CDR3 is 13 amino acids long. The CDR3 here is CSAKQQANTEAFF. Here the CDR3 DNA reads TGCAGTGCTAAACAACAAGCGAACACTGAAGCTTTCTTT.